This is a list of T cell receptor beta chains from one sample in a study of T-cell reconstitution after alpha-beta-depleted transplantation in children. MiXCR, run by TCRdb on the PCR reads, gives a single entry per CDR3 protein. The sample has approximately 7,000 distinct CDR3 sequences, under 20% seen once. Sequences were derived from PBMCs, sampled before TCRalphabeta/CD19-depleted stem cell transplant. The source of these receptors is a boy between 2 and 15 years old with acute lymphoblastic leukemia, due to receive a stem cell transplant. CDR3s include the opening cysteine and the closing phenylalanine or tryptophan. Each record gives: clone size, J gene, CDR3 length, V gene, D gene, CDR3 protein, CDR3 DNA. A D gene is named only where the DNA matches it firmly. Not all rows give a size; the values are once, few, many and, for expanded clones, a class.

NA,TRBJ2-3,15,TRBV7-2,NA,CASSYKRITTDTQYF,TGTGCCAGCAGTTATAAGCGGATTACCACAGATACGCAGTATTTT
many,TRBJ1-5,15,TRBV10-3,NA,CAISGRLGSNQPQHF,TGTGCCATCAGTGGTCGCTTGGGGAGCAATCAGCCCCAGCATTTT
medium-sized,TRBJ1-3,16,TRBV12-3/TRBV12-4,NA,CASIMGGLGSGNTIYF,TGTGCCAGCATTATGGGGGGCCTAGGCTCTGGAAACACCATATATTTT
medium-sized,TRBJ2-5,16,TRBV12-3/TRBV12-4,TRBD2,CASRREGLAGRETQYF,TGTGCCAGCAGACGTGAAGGACTAGCGGGGAGAGAGACCCAGTACTTC
NA,TRBJ2-1,15,TRBV13,TRBD1,CASSSTGLPRNEQFF,TGTGCCAGCAGTTCGACAGGGTTGCCTCGAAATGAGCAGTTCTTC
medium-sized,TRBJ2-7,15,TRBV28,TRBD2,CASSLLAGLTYEQYF,TGTGCCAGCAGTCTCTTAGCGGGGTTAACCTACGAGCAGTACTTC
many,TRBJ2-7,12,TRBV6-2/TRBV6-3,NA,CASSSGEDEQYF,TGTGCCAGCAGTTCAGGGGAAGACGAGCAGTACTTC
many,TRBJ2-2,14,TRBV12-3/TRBV12-4,TRBD2,CASTRTSGTGELFF,TGTGCCAGCACTCGGACTAGCGGTACCGGGGAGCTGTTTTTT
medium-sized,TRBJ1-6,12,TRBV7-9,NA,CASSFGNSPLHF,TGTGCCAGCAGCTTCGGGAATTCACCCCTCCACTTT
medium-sized,TRBJ1-2,16,TRBV7-3,TRBD1,CASSPDARQGGDGYTF,TGTGCCAGCAGCCCCGACGCCCGACAGGGAGGGGATGGCTACACCTTC
medium-sized,TRBJ2-3,15,TRBV12-3/TRBV12-4,TRBD2,CASIPGTSGDLGQYF,TGTGCCAGCATCCCAGGGACTAGCGGGGACCTAGGGCAGTATTTT
medium-sized,TRBJ1-1,13,TRBV5-6,TRBD1,CASARDRDTEAFF,TGTGCCAGCGCCCGGGACAGGGACACTGAAGCTTTCTTT
medium-sized,TRBJ1-1,13,TRBV5-1,NA,CASSLGWGTEAFF,TGCGCCAGCAGCTTGGGATGGGGCACTGAAGCTTTCTTT
medium-sized,TRBJ2-1,15,TRBV12-3/TRBV12-4,TRBD1,CASSSATGASNEQFF,TGTGCCAGCAGTTCCGCGACAGGGGCTTCCAATGAGCAGTTCTTC
medium-sized,TRBJ1-2,11,TRBV29-1,NA,CSVGDNYGYTF,TGCAGCGTTGGGGACAACTATGGCTACACCTTC
few,TRBJ1-6,13,TRBV30,NA,CALEIGPPSPLHF,TGTGCCTTGGAGATAGGCCCACCTTCACCCCTCCACTTT
medium-sized,TRBJ1-4,17,TRBV6-1,NA,CASSEVLGSLTREKLFF,TGTGCCAGCAGTGAAGTACTGGGCAGCCTGACAAGAGAAAAACTGTTTTTT
many,TRBJ2-7,11,TRBV20-1,NA,CSARGFYEQYF,TGCAGTGCTAGAGGCTTCTACGAGCAGTACTTC
many,TRBJ1-2,13,TRBV13,NA,CASSSETGYGYTF,TGTGCCAGCAGCTCTGAGACGGGCTATGGCTACACCTTC
NA,TRBJ1-1,15,TRBV2,NA,CASKPHPTDHTEAFF,TGTGCCAGCAAGCCTCACCCCACAGATCATACTGAAGCTTTCTTT
medium-sized,TRBJ2-3,11,TRBV11-1,NA,CASSFGDTQYF,TGTGCCAGCAGCTTCGGGGATACGCAGTATTTT